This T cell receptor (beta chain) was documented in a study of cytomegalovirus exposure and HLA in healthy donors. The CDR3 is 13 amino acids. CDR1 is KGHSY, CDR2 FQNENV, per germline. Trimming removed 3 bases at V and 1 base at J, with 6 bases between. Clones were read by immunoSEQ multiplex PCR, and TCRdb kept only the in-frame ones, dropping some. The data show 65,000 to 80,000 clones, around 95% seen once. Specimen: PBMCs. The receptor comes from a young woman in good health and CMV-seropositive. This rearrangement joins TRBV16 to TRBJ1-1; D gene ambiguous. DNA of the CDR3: TGTGCCAGCAGCCATTCGGGGAACACTGAAGCTTTCTTT. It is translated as CASSHSGNTEAFF.